The clone carrying this T cell receptor beta chain is classed as medium-sized (0.01 to 0.1%). Its matching antigen is unknown. Sample time point: sample taken at primary tumor resection. The V end lost 5 bases, the J end lost 1 base, and 9 bases lay between the germline ends. Germline lookup yields CDR1 SEHNR and CDR2 FQNEAQ (reference sequence). There are 14 residues in the CDR3. TCRdb independently ran MiXCR on the 5' RACE reads; one entry per CDR3 protein. Here the sample spans 13,000 or so distinct CDR3 sequences, 5.1% being singletons. The data are from a study of spatial heterogeneity in lung cancer. Study findings and constraints: Higher tumor mutation counts went along with higher counts of expanded intratumoral alpha and beta TCRs.

The material sequenced was lung tumor tissue, taken at surgery. The chain joins TRBV7-9 to TRBJ1-5, with TRBD1 as a possible D gene (6 bases). This receptor was taken from a male donor with early-stage non-small cell lung cancer. The CDR3 region is CASSQGTSNQPQHF. In nucleotides, the CDR3 is TGTGCCAGCAGCCAGGGGACGAGCAATCAGCCCCAGCATTTT. The variable domain in full, with the rest retrieved from reference TRBV7-9 and TRBJ1-5, is DTGVSQNPRHKITKRGQNVTFRCDPISEHNRLYWYRQTLGQGPEFLTYFQNEAQLEKSRLLSDRFSAERPKGSFSTLEIQRTEQGDSAMYLCASSQGTSNQPQHFGDGTRLSIL.